This record concerns one T cell receptor beta chain sequence. The source of the sample is a study of blood T cell repertoires in COVID-19. The participants were between roughly 18 and 100 years old and came from some 25 US areas. Per germline, CDR1 SGHTA and CDR2 FQGNSA. V trimming: 6 bases; J trimming: 0 bases; junction bases outside the gene matches: 6. CDR3 length equals 16 residues. Assay used: immunoSEQ multiplex PCR; TCRdb lists only in-frame clones, some missing. The sample shows around 300,000 clones, less than 85% of them seen only once. The sample was PBMCs or T cells enriched from blood (not recorded which). The sequence was obtained from a woman aged 50 to 65 who had recovered from COVID-19. The chain links TRBV7-2 to TRBJ1-5; TRBD1 aligns across 9 bases. The CDR3 bases are TGTGCCAGCAGTGCACAGGGGGCCCATAGCAATCAGCCCCAGCATTTT. Amino acids: CASSAQGAHSNQPQHF.